This is a list of T cell receptor beta chains from one sample in a study of blood T cell repertoires in COVID-19. Sequenced by immunoSEQ multiplex PCR; TCRdb stores in-frame clones only, minus some. The table has tens of thousands of clones, around 87% seen once; the top ten hold about 15%. Sequencing was performed on peripheral blood. Every receptor here comes from a human donor in a cohort sampled during active COVID-19. Each CDR3 is given with its conserved first and last residue. Each record gives: clone size, J gene, V gene, D gene, CDR3 protein, CDR3 DNA. A D gene is named only where the DNA matches it firmly. Clone size is given for some rows only: seen once, a few or many times, or a class if the clone is expanded.

-,TRBJ1-6,TRBV2,-,CAGATEPRRNSPLHF,TGCGCAGGGGCAACAGAACCTCGTCGGAATTCACCCCTCCACTTT
-,TRBJ1-6,TRBV11-2,-,CASSANPPQGSSPLHF,TGTGCCAGCAGCGCAAACCCCCCCCAGGGATCTTCACCCCTCCACTTT
-,TRBJ1-1,TRBV11-2,-,CASSLFRGMATEAFF,TGTGCCAGCAGCTTATTTCGGGGAATGGCGACTGAAGCTTTCTTT
-,TRBJ1-2,TRBV7-3,-,CASSLTGVGYTF,TGTGCCAGCAGCTTAACAGGGGTTGGCTACACCTTC
-,TRBJ2-2,TRBV5-1,TRBD1,CASSFEGQTGELFF,TGCGCCAGCAGCTTCGAGGGACAGACCGGGGAGCTGTTTTTT
once,TRBJ1-2,TRBV28,-,CASRRQETYGYTF,TGTGCCAGCAGGAGACAGGAGACCTATGGCTACACCTTC
-,TRBJ1-2,TRBV7-2,TRBD1,CASSPQRQGGYTF,TGTGCCAGCAGCCCGCAAAGACAGGGCGGCTACACCTTC
-,TRBJ2-5,TRBV11-1,-,CASSPPGVRRTQYF,TGTGCCAGCAGCCCCCCGGGGGTCCGGAGGACCCAGTACTTC
few,TRBJ1-4,TRBV5-4,-,CASSLEGDPNEKLFF,TGTGCCAGCAGCTTGGAGGGGGATCCTAATGAAAAACTGTTTTTT
-,TRBJ2-1,TRBV5-4,-,CASTDIFNEQFF,TGTGCCAGCACGGACATCTTCAATGAGCAGTTCTTC
-,TRBJ1-1,TRBV7-9,-,CASSLALASIGNTEAFF,TGTGCCAGCAGCTTAGCACTAGCTTCGATAGGGAACACTGAAGCTTTCTTT
-,TRBJ1-2,TRBV29-1,TRBD1,CSVRPTGLAGYTF,TGCAGCGTCCGACCGACAGGGCTTGCTGGCTACACCTTC
-,TRBJ2-2,TRBV5-1,TRBD1,CASSFRGTGGTGELFF,TGCGCCAGCAGCTTTAGGGGAACAGGGGGAACCGGGGAGCTGTTTTTT
-,TRBJ1-2,TRBV7-5,-,CVRSLVEGEDGYTF,TGTGTCAGAAGCTTAGTTGAAGGGGAGGATGGCTACACCTTC
-,TRBJ1-2,TRBV6-2/TRBV6-3,-,CASSNAPVRRVGYTF,TGTGCCAGCAGCAACGCCCCTGTGCGGAGGGTAGGCTACACCTTC
-,TRBJ2-2,TRBV19,TRBD1,CASSMDRAATGELFF,TGTGCCAGTAGTATGGACAGGGCGGCCACCGGGGAGCTGTTTTTT
-,TRBJ1-1,TRBV28,TRBD1,CASRTGTGATEAFF,TGTGCCAGCAGGACCGGGACAGGGGCGACTGAAGCTTTCTTT
-,TRBJ1-4,TRBV4-3,-,CASSQEIAGDNEKLFF,TGCGCCAGCAGCCAAGAAATTGCCGGGGATAATGAAAAACTGTTTTTT
few,TRBJ2-7,TRBV24-1,-,CATSDLRDSEGEQYF,TGTGCCACCAGTGATCTCCGGGACTCCGAGGGGGAGCAGTACTTC
-,TRBJ1-5,TRBV5-6,-,CASSTVNQPQHF,TGTGCCAGCTCGACAGTTAATCAGCCCCAGCATTTT
once,TRBJ2-1,TRBV19,TRBD2,CASRSGGPQEQFF,TGTGCCAGTAGGTCGGGGGGGCCTCAGGAGCAGTTCTTC
-,TRBJ2-1,TRBV9,-,CASSVAEAVNEQFF,TGTGCCAGCAGCGTAGCTGAGGCGGTCAATGAGCAGTTCTTC
-,TRBJ2-1,TRBV5-1,TRBD2,CASRFPGLAGGRNEQFF,TGCGCCAGCAGATTTCCGGGACTAGCGGGGGGGCGCAATGAGCAGTTCTTC
-,TRBJ2-5,TRBV2,TRBD2,CATGEGRQETQYF,TGTGCCACCGGGGAGGGCAGGCAAGAGACCCAGTACTTC
-,TRBJ1-2,TRBV3-1/TRBV3-2,-,CASSRTQGNGYTF,TGTGCCAGCAGCCGAACACAGGGTAATGGCTACACCTTC
-,TRBJ2-5,TRBV5-4,TRBD1,CASSRQGLYQETQYF,TGTGCCAGCAGCCGACAGGGGCTGTACCAAGAGACCCAGTACTTC